This T cell receptor beta chain derives from a study of human T cells and chemical hapten exposure (dated by TCRdb to the early 2020s). Regarding the research as a whole: For sensitization, 2% DPC in acetone was applied to a 2 cm by 2 cm area of upper inner arm skin. Patients additionally received weekly therapeutic DPC doses to the scalp throughout the approximately 25-week study period. Patch tests used Finn chambers with 0.01% DPC on the upper back, scored after 6 days by International Contact Dermatitis Research Group standards. The patient cohort, mostly female, included alopecia areata with under or over 50% scalp involvement, alopecia totalis and alopecia universalis. Libraries were pooled for sequencing, and per-sample TCR yields varied mainly because of small differences in library volumes within the pool. In alopecia patients, the study followed how the peripheral blood TCR repertoire changed in vivo over primary and secondary sensitization to diphenylcyclopropenone (DPC), a hapten. Blood samples were taken from patients before sensitization (week 0) and at 2, 6 and about 24 weeks after DPC sensitization. Blood for TCR sequencing was provided by twenty-nine alopecia patients at one to four time points (pre-sensitization, 2, 6 and 24 weeks).

Library preparation used RACE. The listed sequencing device is NextSeq 500. During library preparation, unique molecular identifiers were attached to individual cDNA molecules so that TCRs could be counted quantitatively and reproducibly. For every blood RNA sample, sequencing covered both the TCR alpha and TCR beta chains. As for how the authors treated the data: Samples had a median of about 90,000 TCRs, with a range from about 20,000 to 690,600. The Decombinator software suite was used to annotate the V, J and CDR3 of the TCR reads. For PS versus PT1 abundance plots, all samples were subsampled to the same number of TCRs (28,000). Expanded TCRs were defined as absent before sensitization and observed at least eight times at the 2-week time point. In TCRdb, the public reads were trimmed at Q25 with fastp and aligned with MiXCR, with productive beta chains retained. Merged by CDR3 protein, the rows form single entries marked with the most common genes and DNA. V and J calls and clone size were set by TCRdb, not the authors. In this sample the table shows 89,000 or so distinct CDR3 sequences, about 6.6% of which occur a single time. About 1.5% of the sample comes from the top ten.

The time point tag for this specimen amounts to: patch test 2, 6 weeks after DPC sensitization. The meaning of the sample's treatment or condition label: therapeutic diphenylcyclopropenone sensitization with weekly scalp DPC. Blood at each patch-test visit was drawn before the patch test was applied. Patients were eligible if aged 18 to 70, diagnosed with alopecia and judged suitable for DPC therapy, and pregnant patients were excluded. Unfractionated whole blood was collected in Tempus Blood RNA tubes, and total RNA was extracted from that blood. This clonotype has a count of ten or more. Its binding antigen is unknown. Nothing much larger sits one base from this clone, and base qualities are not available. In the germline V gene (reference sequence), CDR1 corresponds to SGHKS and CDR2 to YYEKEE. The CDR3 runs 15 amino acids, cysteine and phenylalanine included. Kept here is only the CDR3 DNA, which spans 45 bases and is read in frame from base 1. V and J are trimmed by 2 bases and 3 bases, and the gene matches miss 6 bases of the junction.

Beyond this particular receptor, the publication reports: Patch test score was positively correlated with the number of PT1 expanded TCRs, with significance at thresholds 8, 16 and 32 but not at 4. DPC sensitization did not change the number of TCRs with a frequency above 1 in 1000, and there was no evidence of changes in global repertoire structure. Repeated subsampling changed both the strength of the expansion versus patch-test correlation and the threshold at which that correlation became significant. Compared with pre-sensitization or healthy control sets, expanded TCRs formed significantly more large CDR3 similarity clusters, which is consistent with antigen-driven responses. Because all patients had alopecia, a presumed autoimmune disease, the immune response of the patients might differ from that of healthy individuals.

The clonotype was recovered from a woman aged 25 to 45 with alopecia areata. Some clones in this sample may be carry-over from other donors' samples. This material consisted of whole blood, taken in connection with sensitization to the hapten diphenylcyclopropenone (DPC). Rearrangement joined TRBV5-5 to TRBJ2-3; TRBD2 aligns with 7 central bases. The CDR3 here reads CASSLGLVATDTQYF. The nucleotide sequence reads TGTGCCAGCAGCTTAGGACTAGTTGCGACAGATACGCAGTATTTT.